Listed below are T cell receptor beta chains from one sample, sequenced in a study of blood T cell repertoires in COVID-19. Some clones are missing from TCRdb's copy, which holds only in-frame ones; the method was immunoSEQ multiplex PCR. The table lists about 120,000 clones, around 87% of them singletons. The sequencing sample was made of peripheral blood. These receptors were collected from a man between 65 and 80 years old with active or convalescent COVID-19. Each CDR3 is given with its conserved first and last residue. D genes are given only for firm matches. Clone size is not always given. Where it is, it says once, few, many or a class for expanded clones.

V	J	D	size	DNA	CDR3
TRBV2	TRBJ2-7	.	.	TGTGCCAGCAGTGAAGCCTTGGAGCAGTACTTC	CASSEALEQYF
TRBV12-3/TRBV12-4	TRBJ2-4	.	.	TGTGCCAGCAGTACTTCAAACATTCAGTACTTC	CASSTSNIQYF
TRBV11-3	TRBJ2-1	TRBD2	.	TGTGCCAGCAGCTTAGAATCGGGCCTAGCGGGAGCCGATGAGCAGTTCTTC	CASSLESGLAGADEQFF
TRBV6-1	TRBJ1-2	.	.	TGTACCAGCAGTGACAGGCGTAACTATGGCTACACCTTC	CTSSDRRNYGYTF
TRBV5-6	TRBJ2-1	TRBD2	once	TGTGCCAGCAGCCTCGGGAGGTTCGGCAATGAGCAGTTCTTC	CASSLGRFGNEQFF
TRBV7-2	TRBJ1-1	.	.	TGTGCCAGCAGCTGGGCGGGGACTGAAGCTTTCTTT	CASSWAGTEAFF
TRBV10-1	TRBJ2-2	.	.	TGCGCCAGCAGTGTCGGGGGAACCGGGGAGCTGTTTTTT	CASSVGGTGELFF
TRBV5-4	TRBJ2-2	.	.	TGTGCCAGCAGCTCAGGCACCGGGGAGCTGTTTTTT	CASSSGTGELFF
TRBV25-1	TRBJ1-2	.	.	TGTGCCAGCAGTGAAGCACAGGGTCACTATGGCTACACCTTC	CASSEAQGHYGYTF
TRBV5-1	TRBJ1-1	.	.	TGCGCCAGCAGCTTGGAGGGAGGGGGCACTGAAGCTTTCTTT	CASSLEGGGTEAFF
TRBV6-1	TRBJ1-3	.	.	TGTGCCAGCAGTGAAGCGGAGGGCCGAAGCTCTGGAAACACCATATATTTT	CASSEAEGRSSGNTIYF
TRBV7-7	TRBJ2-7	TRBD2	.	TGTGCTAGCAGCACTTACGAAGGACTAGCGGGTTTCTACGAGCAGTACTTC	CASSTYEGLAGFYEQYF
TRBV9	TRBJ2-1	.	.	TGTGCCAGCAGCAACCGTAGGGAGGTAGCCTACAATGAGCAGTTCTTC	CASSNRREVAYNEQFF
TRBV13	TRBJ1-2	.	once	TGTGCCAGCAGCTCTCCCCCTGGCGGCTACACCTTC	CASSSPPGGYTF
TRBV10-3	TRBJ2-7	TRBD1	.	TGTGCCATCAGAATGACAGGGAATAAGGTCGAGCAGTACTTC	CAIRMTGNKVEQYF
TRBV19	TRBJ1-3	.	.	TGTGCCACCGCTGCTATCAGGGACTCTGGAAACACCATATATTTT	CATAAIRDSGNTIYF
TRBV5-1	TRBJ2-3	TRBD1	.	TGCGCCAGCAGATACGGACAGGATAGCACAGATACGCAGTATTTT	CASRYGQDSTDTQYF
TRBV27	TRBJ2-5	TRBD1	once	TGTGCCAGCGTCCGGAGGACAGGGGTGCAGGAGACCCAGTACTTC	CASVRRTGVQETQYF
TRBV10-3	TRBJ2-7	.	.	TGTGCCATCAGTGAGAAGGTAGCAGACCACGCCGAGCAGTACTTC	CAISEKVADHAEQYF
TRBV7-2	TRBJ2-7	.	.	TGTGCCAGCAGCTTTATCCACGAGCAGTACTTC	CASSFIHEQYF
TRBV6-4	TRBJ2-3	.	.	TGTGCCAGCTCGTCAACGGCGGGTACCCTGACCACAGATACGCAGTATTTT	CASSSTAGTLTTDTQYF
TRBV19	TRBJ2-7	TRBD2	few	TGTGCCAGTAGTATTCGACTAGCGGACTACGAGCAGTACTTC	CASSIRLADYEQYF
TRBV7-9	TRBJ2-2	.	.	TGTGCCAGCAGCTTAAGCTACACCGGGGAGCTGTTTTTT	CASSLSYTGELFF
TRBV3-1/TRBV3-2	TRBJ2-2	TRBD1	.	TGTGCCAGCAGCCATGGGGACAGGAGGACCGGGGAGCTGTTTTTT	CASSHGDRRTGELFF
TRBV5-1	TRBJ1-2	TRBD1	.	TGCGCCAGCAGCGGGACAGGGAGTCAGCCTAGCTATGGCTACACCTTC	CASSGTGSQPSYGYTF
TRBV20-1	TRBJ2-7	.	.	TGCAGTGCGGGGAGTGGCGAGCAGTACTTC	CSAGSGEQYF
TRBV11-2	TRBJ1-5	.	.	TGTGCCAGCAGCACACAGGGCGTCAATCAGCCCCAGCATTTT	CASSTQGVNQPQHF
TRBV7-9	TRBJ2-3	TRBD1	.	TGTGCCAGCAGCTTGACAGGGGGAGTTCCCGATCCGCAGTATTTT	CASSLTGGVPDPQYF
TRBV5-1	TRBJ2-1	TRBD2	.	TGCGCCAGCAGCTTGTTAGAGACTAGCGGCGAGCAGTTCTTC	CASSLLETSGEQFF
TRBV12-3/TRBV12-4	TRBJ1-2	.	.	TGTGCCAGCACGGGTGAACGAGTCTATGGCTACACCTTC	CASTGERVYGYTF
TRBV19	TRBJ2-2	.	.	TGTGCCAGTAGTTCCACGGACATTACCGGGGAGCTGTTTTTT	CASSSTDITGELFF
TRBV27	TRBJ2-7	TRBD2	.	TGTGCCAGCAGTTTAGGGGGGGATGGGTACGAGCAGTACTTC	CASSLGGDGYEQYF
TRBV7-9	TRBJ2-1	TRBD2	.	TGTGCCAGCAGCCCCACCGCTAGCGGGGACTACAATGAGCAGTTCTTC	CASSPTASGDYNEQFF
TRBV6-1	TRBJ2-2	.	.	TGTGCCAGCAGACCCAATGGGGAGCGCACCGGGGAGCTGTTTTTT	CASRPNGERTGELFF
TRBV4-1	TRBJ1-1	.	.	TGCGCCAGCAGCCACACTTCGGCGGGCCAAAGGAACACTGAAGCTTTCTTT	CASSHTSAGQRNTEAFF
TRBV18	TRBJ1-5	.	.	TGTGCCAGCTCACCAAGTCCCAGGGGAAACAATCAGCCCCAGCATTTT	CASSPSPRGNNQPQHF
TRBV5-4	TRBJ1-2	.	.	TGTGCCAGCAGCTTGTTCTCTAACTATGGCTACACCTTC	CASSLFSNYGYTF
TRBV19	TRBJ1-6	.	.	TGTGCCAGTAGTTCCCTTAAGGGGCCACTCTATAATTCACCCCTCCACTTT	CASSSLKGPLYNSPLHF
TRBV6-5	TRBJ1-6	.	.	TGTGCCAGCAGACAAGATAATTCACCCCTCCACTTT	CASRQDNSPLHF